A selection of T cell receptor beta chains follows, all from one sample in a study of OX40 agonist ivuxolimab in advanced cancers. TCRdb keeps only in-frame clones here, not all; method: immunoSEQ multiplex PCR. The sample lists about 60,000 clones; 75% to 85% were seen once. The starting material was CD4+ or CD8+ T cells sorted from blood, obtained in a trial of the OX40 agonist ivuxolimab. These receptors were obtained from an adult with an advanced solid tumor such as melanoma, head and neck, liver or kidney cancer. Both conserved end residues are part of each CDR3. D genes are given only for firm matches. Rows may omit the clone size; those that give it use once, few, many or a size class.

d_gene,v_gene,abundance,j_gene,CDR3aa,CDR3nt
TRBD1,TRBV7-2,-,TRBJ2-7,CASSRTPDRGYEQYF,TGTGCCAGCAGCCGCACTCCTGACAGGGGCTACGAGCAGTACTTC
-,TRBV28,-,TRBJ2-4,CASKRRVVAKNIQYF,TGTGCCAGCAAACGGAGGGTAGTAGCCAAAAACATTCAGTACTTC
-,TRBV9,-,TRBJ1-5,CASSASAQGGQPQHF,TGTGCCAGCAGCGCCTCAGCGCAGGGAGGTCAGCCCCAGCATTTT
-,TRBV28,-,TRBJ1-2,CASIGGQFRGYGYTF,TGTGCCAGCATCGGCGGGCAGTTCAGGGGCTATGGCTACACCTTC
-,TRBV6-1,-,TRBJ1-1,CASSFLSGTSDEAFF,TGTGCCAGCAGCTTCCTATCGGGGACCAGCGATGAAGCTTTCTTT
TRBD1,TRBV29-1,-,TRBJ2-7,CSVERGTGFDEQYF,TGCAGCGTTGAAAGGGGGACAGGGTTCGACGAGCAGTACTTC
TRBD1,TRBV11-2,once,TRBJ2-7,CASSRGQGLGEQYF,TGTGCCAGCTCGCGGGGACAGGGCTTGGGTGAGCAGTACTTC
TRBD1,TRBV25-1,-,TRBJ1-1,CASSSTDRAAWAFF,TGTGCCAGCAGTTCCACCGACAGGGCGGCATGGGCTTTCTTT
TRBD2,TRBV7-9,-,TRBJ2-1,CASIKRIAGDEQFF,TGTGCCAGCATCAAAAGGATAGCGGGCGATGAGCAGTTCTTC
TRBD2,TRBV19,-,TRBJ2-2,CASSIRGRALDTGELFF,TGTGCCAGTAGTATTCGCGGGAGGGCCCTGGACACCGGGGAGCTGTTTTTT
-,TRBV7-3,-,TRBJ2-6,CASSLRGSGTGANVLTF,TGTGCCAGCAGCTTAAGGGGGAGCGGAACTGGGGCCAACGTCCTGACTTTC